This T cell receptor beta chain was recorded in a study of ipilimumab plus nivolumab after autologous stem cell transplantation (TCRdb year 2021). In terms of the full investigation: A median of roughly five ipilimumab doses and 8 nivolumab doses was received by trial patients. The DLBCL cohort included primary refractory and relapsed disease, with 18-month progression-free survival of about 86% and 29% respectively. Patients in the trial were undergoing autologous transplant and had high-risk diffuse large B cell lymphoma, mature T cell lymphoma, or multiple myeloma. Around 35 patients made up the trial's intent-to-treat population.

Checkpoint therapy was initiated 14 to 28 days after autologous transplant, and ipilimumab was administered at 1 mg/kg intravenously on day 1 of selected weeks. The nivolumab dose was 3 mg/kg intravenously, delivered on day 1 of weeks 1, 4, 7, 10, and every two weeks through week 26. Combined checkpoint inhibition with ipilimumab and nivolumab as consolidation after autologous stem cell transplantation was tested in a Phase Ib clinical trial. The library was produced with the immunoSEQ multiplex PCR assay. TCRdb stores this immuneACCESS table with in-frame sequences only. Part of the clones is absent; in the studies checked, under half of the shortfall reflects unresolved V genes, and no reason is known for the rest. The sample includes some 22,000 clones, with around 80% observed a single time. 20% to 25% of the sample comes from the top ten. As for this clone: Its antigen remains unidentified. Qualities for individual bases were not recorded, and no much larger clone is one base off.

Summary of the overall study and its limitations: The authors stated that profiles of the T cell receptor repertoire, regulatory T cell phenotype and gut microbiota provided a biologic rationale for studying this approach further. The authors concluded that, as post-transplant consolidation, combined checkpoint inhibition appeared tolerable.

The CDR3 runs 16 amino acids, cysteine and phenylalanine included. The sequence is cut down to CDR3 DNA, 48 bases in frame from base 1. V is pared back by 1 base and J by 0 bases, with 11 bases lying between the germline termini. The germline V gene yields SGHRS for CDR1 and YFSETQ for CDR2. The rearrangement combines TRBV5-1 with TRBJ1-3, and the D gene may be TRBD1, 6 bases matching. The material was PBMCs, obtained in a trial of ipilimumab plus nivolumab as post-transplant consolidation. This TCR derives from a male donor with diffuse large B-cell lymphoma. The DNA reads as follows: TGCGCCAGCAGCTTGACCACAGGGAGCTCTGGAAACACCATATATTTT. The resulting protein is CASSLTTGSSGNTIYF.